A selection of T cell receptor beta chains follows, all from one sample in a study of graft-versus-host responses after intestinal transplantation. Only in-frame clones appear in the TCRdb table, and some are missing; sequencing was by immunoSEQ multiplex PCR. The table lists some 120,000 clones, around nine tenths of them singletons, with 0.15% to 0.2% in the top ten. The antigens for these receptors are not known. The sequencing here drew on unstimulated CD4+ T cells sorted from spleen or lymph node cells, taken before intestinal transplant. The receptor set was obtained from a human donor who received an intestinal transplant. Both conserved end residues are part of each CDR3. The D gene is left open where the match is weak. Size is stated for part of the rows, as once, few or many counts, or as a class when the clone is expanded.

j_call: TRBJ2-7
v_call: TRBV19
d_call: NA
clone_size: NA
cdr3_nt: TGTGCCAGTAGTAAAGGGGACATTTCCTACGAGCAGTACTTC
cdr3_aa: CASSKGDISYEQYF

j_call: TRBJ1-6
v_call: TRBV25-1
d_call: TRBD1
clone_size: NA
cdr3_nt: TGTGCCAGCAGCCTACAGGGGGTTAATAGGCCCCTCCACTTT
cdr3_aa: CASSLQGVNRPLHF

j_call: TRBJ1-3
v_call: TRBV9
d_call: NA
clone_size: NA
cdr3_nt: TGTGCCAGCAGCGCCCTGGCGGGAGTAACTGGAAACACCATATATTTT
cdr3_aa: CASSALAGVTGNTIYF

j_call: TRBJ2-1
v_call: TRBV5-6
d_call: NA
clone_size: NA
cdr3_nt: TGTGCCAGCAGGTTCGCGGGACAGTACAATGAGCAGTTCTTC
cdr3_aa: CASRFAGQYNEQFF

j_call: TRBJ2-1
v_call: TRBV27
d_call: TRBD1
clone_size: NA
cdr3_nt: TGTGCCAGCAAGGGACAGGGAGGGAATGAGCAGTTCTTC
cdr3_aa: CASKGQGGNEQFF

j_call: TRBJ2-5
v_call: TRBV28
d_call: TRBD2
clone_size: NA
cdr3_nt: TGTGCCAGCAATCCTCTTAGCGGGGGGATAGAAGAGACCCAGTACTTC
cdr3_aa: CASNPLSGGIEETQYF

j_call: TRBJ2-2
v_call: TRBV13
d_call: NA
clone_size: once
cdr3_nt: TGTGCCAGCAGTCTCCGAGTCGGGGAGCTGTTTTTT
cdr3_aa: CASSLRVGELFF

j_call: TRBJ2-1
v_call: TRBV29-1
d_call: NA
clone_size: few
cdr3_nt: TGCAGCGTTGGAACCGGGAGTGAGCAGTTCTTC
cdr3_aa: CSVGTGSEQFF

j_call: TRBJ1-6
v_call: TRBV28
d_call: TRBD1
clone_size: NA
cdr3_nt: TGTGCCAGCAGGTGGGACAGAAATTCACCCCTCCACTTT
cdr3_aa: CASRWDRNSPLHF

j_call: TRBJ1-2
v_call: TRBV5-1
d_call: TRBD1
clone_size: NA
cdr3_nt: TGCGCCAGCGGACGGGACAGGGGGGACTATGGCTACACCTTC
cdr3_aa: CASGRDRGDYGYTF

j_call: TRBJ1-5
v_call: TRBV5-5
d_call: NA
clone_size: NA
cdr3_nt: TGTGCCAGCAGCTTGGAGGTCGGCGGGGGCGGGCAGCCCCAGCATTTT
cdr3_aa: CASSLEVGGGGQPQHF

j_call: TRBJ2-3
v_call: TRBV29-1
d_call: NA
clone_size: once
cdr3_nt: TGCAGCGTACAGGGACCTAGCACAGATACGCAGTATTTT
cdr3_aa: CSVQGPSTDTQYF

j_call: TRBJ1-6
v_call: TRBV5-1
d_call: TRBD1
clone_size: NA
cdr3_nt: TGCGCCAGCAGCTTGTACGGACAGGATAATTCACCCCTCCACTTT
cdr3_aa: CASSLYGQDNSPLHF

j_call: TRBJ1-5
v_call: TRBV28
d_call: NA
clone_size: NA
cdr3_nt: TGTGCCAGCACTCTAGGGGGAGGGGATCAGCCCCAGCATTTT
cdr3_aa: CASTLGGGDQPQHF

j_call: TRBJ2-3
v_call: TRBV4-1
d_call: TRBD2
clone_size: NA
cdr3_nt: TGCGCCAGCAGCCAAACTAGCGGGGCAAGAAATACGCAGTATTTT
cdr3_aa: CASSQTSGARNTQYF